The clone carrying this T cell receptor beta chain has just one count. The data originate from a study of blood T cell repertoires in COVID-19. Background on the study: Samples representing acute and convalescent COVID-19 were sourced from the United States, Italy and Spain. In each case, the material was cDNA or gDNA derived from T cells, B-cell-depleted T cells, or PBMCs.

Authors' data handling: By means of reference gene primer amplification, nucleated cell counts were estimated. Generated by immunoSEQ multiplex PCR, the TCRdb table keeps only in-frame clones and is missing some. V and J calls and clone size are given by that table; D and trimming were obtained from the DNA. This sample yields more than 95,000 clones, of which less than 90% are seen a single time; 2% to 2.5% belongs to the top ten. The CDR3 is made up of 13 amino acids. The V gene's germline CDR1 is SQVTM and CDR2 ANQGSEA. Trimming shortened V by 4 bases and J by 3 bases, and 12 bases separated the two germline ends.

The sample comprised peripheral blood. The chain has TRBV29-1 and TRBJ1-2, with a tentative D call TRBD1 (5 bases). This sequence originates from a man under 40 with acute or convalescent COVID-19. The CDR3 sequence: CSVVVQADYGYTF. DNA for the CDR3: TGCAGCGTTGTTGTACAGGCCGACTATGGCTACACCTTC.